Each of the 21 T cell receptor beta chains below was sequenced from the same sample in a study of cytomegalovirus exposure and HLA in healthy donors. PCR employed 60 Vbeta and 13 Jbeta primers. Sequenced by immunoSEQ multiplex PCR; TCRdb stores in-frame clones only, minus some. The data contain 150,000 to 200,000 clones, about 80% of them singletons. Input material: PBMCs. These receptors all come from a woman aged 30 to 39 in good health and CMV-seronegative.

CDR3: CASSQGTLLDQETQYF. The CDR3 nucleotides read TGCGCCAGCAGCCAAGGGACCCTACTAGACCAAGAGACCCAGTACTTC. The chain has TRBV4-3 and TRBJ2-5, with D possibly TRBD2 on 5 matching bases. V lost 1 base and J 0 bases, leaving 12 bases between the germline ends. Germline CDR1 LGHNA, CDR2 YSLEER. The CDR3 is 16 residues long.

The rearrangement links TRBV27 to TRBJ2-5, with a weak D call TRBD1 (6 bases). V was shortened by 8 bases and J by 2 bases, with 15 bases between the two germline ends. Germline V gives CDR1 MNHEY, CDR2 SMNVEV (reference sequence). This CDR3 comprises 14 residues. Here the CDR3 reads CASALRDTQETQYF. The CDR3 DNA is TGTGCCAGCGCGCTCCGGGACACACAAGAGACCCAGTACTTC.

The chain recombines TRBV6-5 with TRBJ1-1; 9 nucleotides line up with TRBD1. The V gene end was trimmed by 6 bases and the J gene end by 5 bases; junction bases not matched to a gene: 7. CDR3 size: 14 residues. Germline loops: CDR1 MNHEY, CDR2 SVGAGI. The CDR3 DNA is TGTGCCAGCAGCCCAGGACAGGGGAGGACTGAAGCTTTCTTT. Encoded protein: CASSPGQGRTEAFF.

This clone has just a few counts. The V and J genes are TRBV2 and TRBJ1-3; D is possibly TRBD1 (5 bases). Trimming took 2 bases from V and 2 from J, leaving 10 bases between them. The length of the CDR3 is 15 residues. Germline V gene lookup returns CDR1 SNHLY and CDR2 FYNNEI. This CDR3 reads CASSEISGTGNTIYF. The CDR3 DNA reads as TGTGCCAGCAGTGAAATATCAGGGACTGGAAACACCATATATTTT.

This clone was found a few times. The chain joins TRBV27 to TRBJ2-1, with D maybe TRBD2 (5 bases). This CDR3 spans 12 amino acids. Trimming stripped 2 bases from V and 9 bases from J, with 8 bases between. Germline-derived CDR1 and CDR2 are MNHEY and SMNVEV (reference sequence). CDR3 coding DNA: TGTGCCAGCAGTTTAGTTGGAGGTGAGCAGTTCTTC. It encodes CASSLVGGEQFF.

CDR3 sequence reads: CASKLAAGGYEQYF. CDR3 in DNA: TGTGCCAGTAAATTAGCAGCGGGGGGCTACGAGCAGTACTTC. V gene TRBV19 combines with J gene TRBJ2-7; 9 bases are a match to TRBD2. Germline V gives CDR1 LNHDA, CDR2 SQIVND (reference sequence). V was clipped by 7 bases and J by 3 bases; unmatched bases: 7. The CDR3 extends over 14 amino acids.

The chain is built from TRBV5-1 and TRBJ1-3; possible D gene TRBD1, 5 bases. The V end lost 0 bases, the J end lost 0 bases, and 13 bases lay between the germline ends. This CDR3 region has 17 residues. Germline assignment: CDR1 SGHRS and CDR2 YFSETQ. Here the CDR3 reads CASSLDDSHRSGNTIYF. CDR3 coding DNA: TGCGCCAGCAGCTTGGATGACAGCCATCGCTCTGGAAACACCATATATTTT.

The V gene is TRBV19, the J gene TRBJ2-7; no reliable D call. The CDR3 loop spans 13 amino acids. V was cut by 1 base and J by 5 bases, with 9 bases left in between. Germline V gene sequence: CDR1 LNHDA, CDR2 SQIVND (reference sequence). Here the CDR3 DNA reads TGTGCCAGTAGTATAGCGGTGTCCGACGAGCAGTACTTC. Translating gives CASSIAVSDEQYF.

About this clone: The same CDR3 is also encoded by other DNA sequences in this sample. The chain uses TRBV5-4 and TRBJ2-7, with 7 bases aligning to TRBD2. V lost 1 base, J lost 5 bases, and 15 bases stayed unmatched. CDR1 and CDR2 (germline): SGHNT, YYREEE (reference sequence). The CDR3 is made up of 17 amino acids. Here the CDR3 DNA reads TGTGCCAGCAGCTTGACGCGGATAGCGGGCGAGGTCCACGAGCAGTACTTC. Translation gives CASSLTRIAGEVHEQYF.

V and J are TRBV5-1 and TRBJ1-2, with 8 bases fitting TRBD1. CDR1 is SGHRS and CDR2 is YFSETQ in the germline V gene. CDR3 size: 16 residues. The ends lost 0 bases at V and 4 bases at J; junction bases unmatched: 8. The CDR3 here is CASSLGQGSLGYGYTF. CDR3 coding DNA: TGCGCCAGCAGCTTGGGACAGGGGTCCCTGGGCTATGGCTACACCTTC.

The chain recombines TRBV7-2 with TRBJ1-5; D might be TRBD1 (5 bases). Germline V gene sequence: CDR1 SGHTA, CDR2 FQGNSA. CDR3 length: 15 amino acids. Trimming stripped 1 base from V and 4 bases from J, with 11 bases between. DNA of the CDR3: TGTGCCAGCAGCTTAGTTGGGGGGGAGAATCAGCCCCAGCATTTT. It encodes CASSLVGGENQPQHF.

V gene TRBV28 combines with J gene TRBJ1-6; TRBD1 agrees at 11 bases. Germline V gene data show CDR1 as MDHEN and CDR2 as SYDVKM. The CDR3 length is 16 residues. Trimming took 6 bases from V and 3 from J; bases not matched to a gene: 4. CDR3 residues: CASRDRGQSYNSPLHF. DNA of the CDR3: TGTGCCAGCAGGGACAGGGGGCAGAGCTATAATTCACCCCTCCACTTT.

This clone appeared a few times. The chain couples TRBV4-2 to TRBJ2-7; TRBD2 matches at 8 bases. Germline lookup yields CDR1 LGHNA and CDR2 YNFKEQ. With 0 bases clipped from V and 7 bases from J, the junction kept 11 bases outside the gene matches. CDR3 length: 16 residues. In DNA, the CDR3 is TGTGCCAGCAGCCAAGATTGGAGTAGCGGGGCCTTAGAGCAGTACTTC. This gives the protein CASSQDWSSGALEQYF.

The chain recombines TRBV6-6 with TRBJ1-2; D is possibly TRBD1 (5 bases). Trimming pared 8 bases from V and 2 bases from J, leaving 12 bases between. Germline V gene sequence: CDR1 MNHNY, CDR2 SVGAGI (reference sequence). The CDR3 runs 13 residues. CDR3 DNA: TGTGCCAGCCGCAGGGAAATGAACTATGGCTACACCTTC. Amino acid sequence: CASRREMNYGYTF.

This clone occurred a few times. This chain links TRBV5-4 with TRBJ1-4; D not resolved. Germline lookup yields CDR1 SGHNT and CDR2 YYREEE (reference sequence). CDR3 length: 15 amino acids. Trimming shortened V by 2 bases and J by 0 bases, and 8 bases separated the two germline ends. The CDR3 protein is CASSLGGATNEKLFF. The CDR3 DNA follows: TGTGCCAGCAGCTTAGGAGGCGCAACTAATGAAAAACTGTTTTTT.

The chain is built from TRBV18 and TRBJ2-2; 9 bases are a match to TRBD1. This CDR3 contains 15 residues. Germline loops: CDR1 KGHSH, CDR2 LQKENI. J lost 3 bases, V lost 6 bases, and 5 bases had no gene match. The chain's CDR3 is CASSPDRGDTGELFF. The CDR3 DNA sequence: TGTGCCAGCTCCCCGGACAGGGGCGACACCGGGGAGCTGTTTTTT.

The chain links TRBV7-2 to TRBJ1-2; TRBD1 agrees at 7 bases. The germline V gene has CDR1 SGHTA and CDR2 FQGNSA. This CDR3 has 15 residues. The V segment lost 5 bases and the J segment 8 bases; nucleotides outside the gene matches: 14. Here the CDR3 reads CASSRPRDRRDGYTF. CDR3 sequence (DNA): TGTGCCAGCAGCCGACCTAGGGACAGACGCGACGGCTACACCTTC.

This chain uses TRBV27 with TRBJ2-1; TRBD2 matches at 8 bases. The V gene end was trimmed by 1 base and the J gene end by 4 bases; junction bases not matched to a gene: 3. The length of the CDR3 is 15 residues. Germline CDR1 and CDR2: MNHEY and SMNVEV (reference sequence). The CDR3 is CASSLFSGIYNEQFF. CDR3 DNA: TGTGCCAGCAGTTTATTTAGCGGGATTTACAATGAGCAGTTCTTC.

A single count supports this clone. DNA of the CDR3: TGTGCCAGCTCACCGACAGGGCCCCCCCAAGAGACCCAGTACTTC. It specifies CASSPTGPPQETQYF. This chain joins TRBV18 and TRBJ2-5, with 7 bases aligning to TRBD1. The V gene's germline CDR1 is KGHSH and CDR2 LQKENI. J gave up 1 base and V 3 bases, and 5 bases lay outside the gene matches. This CDR3 comprises 15 residues.

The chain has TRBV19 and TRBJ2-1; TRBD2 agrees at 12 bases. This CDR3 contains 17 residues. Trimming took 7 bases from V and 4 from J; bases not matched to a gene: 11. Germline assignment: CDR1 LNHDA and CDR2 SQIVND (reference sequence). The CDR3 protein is CASKSGLAGYEYNEQFF. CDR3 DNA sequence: TGTGCCAGTAAGAGCGGACTAGCGGGGTACGAATACAATGAGCAGTTCTTC.

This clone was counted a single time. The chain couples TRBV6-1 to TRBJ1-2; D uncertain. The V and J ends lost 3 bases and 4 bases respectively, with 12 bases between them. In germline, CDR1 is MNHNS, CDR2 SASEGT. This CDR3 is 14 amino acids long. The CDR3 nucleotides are TGTGCCAGCAGTGAGACTAGATACAGCTATGGCTACACCTTC. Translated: CASSETRYSYGYTF.